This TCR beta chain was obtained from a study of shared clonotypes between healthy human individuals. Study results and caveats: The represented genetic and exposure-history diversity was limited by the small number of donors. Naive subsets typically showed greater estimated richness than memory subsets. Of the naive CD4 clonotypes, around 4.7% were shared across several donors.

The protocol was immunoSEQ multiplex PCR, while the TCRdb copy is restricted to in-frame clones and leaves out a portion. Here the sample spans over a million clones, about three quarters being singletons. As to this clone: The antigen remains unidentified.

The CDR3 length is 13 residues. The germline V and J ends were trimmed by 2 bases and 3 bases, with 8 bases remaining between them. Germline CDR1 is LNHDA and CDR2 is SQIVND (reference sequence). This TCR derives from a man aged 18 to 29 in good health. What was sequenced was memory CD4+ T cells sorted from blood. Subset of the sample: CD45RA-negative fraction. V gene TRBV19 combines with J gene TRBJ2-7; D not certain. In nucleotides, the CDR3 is TGTGCCAGTAGTATAACTTATAGCTACGAGCAGTACTTC. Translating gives CASSITYSYEQYF.